This TCR beta chain was captured in a study of beta chain features in type 1 diabetes. Study-wide background: Cell yields, gender and age were comparable in patients and healthy donors. Study-wide findings and caveats: TCRB CDR3s from Type 1 diabetes patients were moderately but significantly shorter in all four CD4+ subsets. Any role of HLA type in TCRB rearrangement remained unresolved here.

Sorting produced populations that all topped 95% purity. This clone was counted only a few times. What it binds is not known. The sequenced template was cDNA made from the entire isolated RNA. Assay: immunoSEQ multiplex PCR; the TCRdb copy retains only in-frame clones and omits some. The sample has about 650,000 clones, around an eighth seen once. The TCR originated in a man aged 30 to 45 with type 1 diabetes. The sequenced material came from naive CD4+ T cells from blood.

Here the CDR3 DNA reads TGTGCCAGCAGCTTAGGAGGGACAGCAGGTGGCTACACCTTC. Protein sequence: CASSLGGTAGGYTF. The chain employs TRBV9 and TRBJ1-2, with 7 bases lining up with TRBD1. This CDR3 has 14 amino acids. Germline V lookup: CDR1 SGDLS, CDR2 YYNGEE. V shed 4 bases and J 7 bases; nucleotides not matched to a gene: 10.